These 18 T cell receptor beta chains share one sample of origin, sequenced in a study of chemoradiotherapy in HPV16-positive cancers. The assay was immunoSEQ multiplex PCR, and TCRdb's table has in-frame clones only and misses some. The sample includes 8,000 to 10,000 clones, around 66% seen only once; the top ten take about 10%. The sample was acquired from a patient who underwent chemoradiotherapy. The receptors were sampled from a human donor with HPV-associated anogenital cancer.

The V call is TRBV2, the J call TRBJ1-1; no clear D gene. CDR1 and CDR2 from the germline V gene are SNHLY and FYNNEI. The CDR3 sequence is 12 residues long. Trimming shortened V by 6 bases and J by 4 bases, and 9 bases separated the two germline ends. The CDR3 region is CASSTAATEAFF. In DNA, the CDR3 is TGTGCCAGCAGCACCGCAGCCACTGAAGCTTTCTTT.

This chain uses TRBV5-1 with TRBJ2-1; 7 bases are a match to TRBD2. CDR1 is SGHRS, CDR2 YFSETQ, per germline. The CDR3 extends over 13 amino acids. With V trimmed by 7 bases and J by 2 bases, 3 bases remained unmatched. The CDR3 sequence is CASSAGAYNEQFF. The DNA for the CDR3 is TGCGCCAGCTCGGCGGGAGCCTACAATGAGCAGTTCTTC.

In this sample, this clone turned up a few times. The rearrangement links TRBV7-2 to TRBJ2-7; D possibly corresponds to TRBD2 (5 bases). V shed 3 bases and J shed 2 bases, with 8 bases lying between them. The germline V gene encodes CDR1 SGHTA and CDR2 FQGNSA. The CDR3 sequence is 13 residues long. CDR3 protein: CASSLRETYEQYF. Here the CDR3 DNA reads TGTGCCAGCAGCTTGAGGGAAACCTACGAGCAGTACTTC.

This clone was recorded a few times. The CDR3 sequence: CASSLFVGDGEQYF. The CDR3 region has the DNA TGTGCCAGCAGCTTATTTGTCGGGGACGGGGAGCAGTACTTC. The chain employs TRBV7-2 and TRBJ2-7; either TRBD1 or TRBD2 may fit D (5 bases each). Germline CDR1 and CDR2: SGHTA and FQGNSA. The CDR3 length is 14 residues. Trimming removed 2 bases at V and 7 bases at J, with 15 bases between.

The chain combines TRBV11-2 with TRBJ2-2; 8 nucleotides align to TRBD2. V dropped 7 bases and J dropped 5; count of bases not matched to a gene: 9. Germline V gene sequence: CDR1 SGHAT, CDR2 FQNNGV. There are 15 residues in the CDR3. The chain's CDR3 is CASNPNSGGTGELFF. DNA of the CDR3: TGTGCCAGCAACCCGAACTCGGGGGGGACCGGGGAGCTGTTTTTT.

The CDR3 DNA follows: TGTGCCTCGGACGGACGGTCCTACGAGCAGTACTTC. This codes for CASDGRSYEQYF. The chain uses TRBV30 and TRBJ2-7; D is unclear. Trimming stripped 7 bases from V and 1 base from J, with 11 bases between. The CDR3 length is 12 residues. From germline, CDR1 is GTSNPN and CDR2 SVGIG (reference sequence).

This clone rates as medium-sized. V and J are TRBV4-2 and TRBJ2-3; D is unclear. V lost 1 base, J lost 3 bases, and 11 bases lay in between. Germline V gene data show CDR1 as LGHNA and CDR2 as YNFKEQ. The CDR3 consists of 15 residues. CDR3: CASSQGVVETDTQYF. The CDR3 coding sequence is TGTGCCAGCAGCCAAGGTGTAGTAGAAACAGATACGCAGTATTTT.

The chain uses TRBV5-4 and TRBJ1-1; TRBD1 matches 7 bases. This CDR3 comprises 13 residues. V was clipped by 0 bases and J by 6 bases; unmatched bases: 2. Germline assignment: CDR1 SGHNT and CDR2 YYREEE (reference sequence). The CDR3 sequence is CASSLDQGAEAFF. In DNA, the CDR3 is TGTGCCAGCAGCTTGGATCAGGGGGCTGAAGCTTTCTTT.

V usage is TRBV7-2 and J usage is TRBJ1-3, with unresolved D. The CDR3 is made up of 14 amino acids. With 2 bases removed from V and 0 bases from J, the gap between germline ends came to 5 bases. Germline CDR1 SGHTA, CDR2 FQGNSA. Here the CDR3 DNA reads TGTGCCAGCAGCTTAACGGCCTCTGGAAACACCATATATTTT. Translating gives CASSLTASGNTIYF.

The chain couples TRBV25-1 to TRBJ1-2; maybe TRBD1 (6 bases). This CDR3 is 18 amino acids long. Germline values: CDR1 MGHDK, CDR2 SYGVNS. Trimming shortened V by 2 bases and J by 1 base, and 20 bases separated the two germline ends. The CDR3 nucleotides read TGTGCCAGCAGTGAAGGCGGACAGCTCCTAACCCTTAACTATGGCTACACCTTC. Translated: CASSEGGQLLTLNYGYTF.

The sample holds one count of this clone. The CDR3 reads CASSLAGNPTGELFF. CDR3 coding DNA: TGTGCCAGCAGCTTGGCCGGGAACCCCACCGGGGAGCTGTTTTTT. The chain couples TRBV7-2 to TRBJ2-2; perhaps TRBD2 as D (5 bases). CDR3 length equals 15 residues. Trimming shortened V by 3 bases and J by 4 bases, and 12 bases separated the two germline ends. Germline lookup yields CDR1 SGHTA and CDR2 FQGNSA.

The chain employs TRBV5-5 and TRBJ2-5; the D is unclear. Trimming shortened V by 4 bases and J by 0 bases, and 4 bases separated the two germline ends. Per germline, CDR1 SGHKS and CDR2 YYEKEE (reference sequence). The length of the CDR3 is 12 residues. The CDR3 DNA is TGTGCCAGCAGCACCAACCAAGAGACCCAGTACTTC. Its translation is CASSTNQETQYF.

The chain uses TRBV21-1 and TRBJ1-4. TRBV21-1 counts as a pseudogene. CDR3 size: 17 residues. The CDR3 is CASSRSGGGVTNEKLFF. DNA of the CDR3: TGTGCCAGCAGCCGATCGGGGGGAGGGGTGACTAATGAAAAACTGTTTTTT.

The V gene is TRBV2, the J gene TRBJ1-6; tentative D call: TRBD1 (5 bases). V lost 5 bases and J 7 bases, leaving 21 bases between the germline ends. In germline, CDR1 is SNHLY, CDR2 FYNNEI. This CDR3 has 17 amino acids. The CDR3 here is CASSIHGSGTGNSPLHF. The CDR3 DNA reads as TGTGCCAGCAGTATCCATGGTTCCGGGACGGGAAATTCACCCCTCCACTTT.

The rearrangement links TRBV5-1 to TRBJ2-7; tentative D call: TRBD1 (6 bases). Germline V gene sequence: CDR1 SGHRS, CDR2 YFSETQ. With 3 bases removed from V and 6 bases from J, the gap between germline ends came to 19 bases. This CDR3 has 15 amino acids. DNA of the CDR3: TGCGCCAGCAGCTGGGGCGTCAGGGGCCCCAGCGAGCAGTACTTC. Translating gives CASSWGVRGPSEQYF.

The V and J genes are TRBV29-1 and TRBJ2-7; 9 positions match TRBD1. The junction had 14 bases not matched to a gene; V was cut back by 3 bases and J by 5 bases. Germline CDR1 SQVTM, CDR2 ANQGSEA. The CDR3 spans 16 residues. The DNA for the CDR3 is TGCAGCGTTGAGAAGGGCCCCGGGACAGGGAGGCACGAGCAGTACTTC. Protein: CSVEKGPGTGRHEQYF.

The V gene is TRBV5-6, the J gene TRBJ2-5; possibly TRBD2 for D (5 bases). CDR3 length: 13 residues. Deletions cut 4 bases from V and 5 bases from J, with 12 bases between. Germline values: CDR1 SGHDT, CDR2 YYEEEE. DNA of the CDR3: TGTGCCAGCAGCCTTAGTCGGAGGGAGACCCAGTACTTC. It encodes CASSLSRRETQYF.

CDR3 loop: CASSLQFTDTQYF. The CDR3 nucleotides are TGCGCCAGCAGCCTCCAGTTCACAGATACGCAGTATTTT. The chain recombines TRBV5-1 with TRBJ2-3; D ambiguous. The CDR3 sequence is 13 residues long. Deletions cut 4 bases from V and 2 bases from J, with 8 bases between. Germline lookup yields CDR1 SGHRS and CDR2 YFSETQ.